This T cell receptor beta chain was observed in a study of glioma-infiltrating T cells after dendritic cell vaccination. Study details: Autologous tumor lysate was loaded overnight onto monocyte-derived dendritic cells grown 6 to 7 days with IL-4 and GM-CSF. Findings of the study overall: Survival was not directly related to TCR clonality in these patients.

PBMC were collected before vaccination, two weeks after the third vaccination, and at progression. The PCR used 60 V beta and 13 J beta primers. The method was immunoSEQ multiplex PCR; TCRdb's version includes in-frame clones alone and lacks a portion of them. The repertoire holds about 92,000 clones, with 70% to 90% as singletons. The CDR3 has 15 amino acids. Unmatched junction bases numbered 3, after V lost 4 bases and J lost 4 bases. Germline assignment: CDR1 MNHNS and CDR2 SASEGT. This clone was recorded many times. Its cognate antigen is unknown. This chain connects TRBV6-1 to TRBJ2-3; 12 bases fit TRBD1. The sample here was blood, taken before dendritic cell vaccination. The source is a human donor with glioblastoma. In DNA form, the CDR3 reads TGTGCCAGCAGTGTAGGGACAGGGGGCGCAGATACGCAGTATTTT. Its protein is CASSVGTGGADTQYF.